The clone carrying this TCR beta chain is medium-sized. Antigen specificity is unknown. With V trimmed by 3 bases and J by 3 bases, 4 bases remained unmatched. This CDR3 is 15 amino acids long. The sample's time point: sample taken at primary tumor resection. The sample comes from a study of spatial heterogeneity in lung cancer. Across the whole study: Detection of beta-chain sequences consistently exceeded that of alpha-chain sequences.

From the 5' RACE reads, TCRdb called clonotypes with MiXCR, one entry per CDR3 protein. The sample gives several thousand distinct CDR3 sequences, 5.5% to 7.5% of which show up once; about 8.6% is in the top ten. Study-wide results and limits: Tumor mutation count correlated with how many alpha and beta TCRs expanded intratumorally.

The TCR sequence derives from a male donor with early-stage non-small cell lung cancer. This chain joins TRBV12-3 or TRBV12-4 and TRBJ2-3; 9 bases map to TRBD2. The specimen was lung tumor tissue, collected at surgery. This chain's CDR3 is CASSFGGRGTDTQYF. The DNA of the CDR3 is TGTGCCAGCAGTTTCGGCGGGAGGGGGACAGATACGCAGTATTTT.